The 10 T cell receptor beta chains given below trace back to one sample, sequenced in a study. TCRdb reanalysed the 5' RACE reads using MiXCR and keeps one entry per CDR3 protein. This repertoire shows roughly 56,000 distinct CDR3 sequences, more than 25% found once; its top ten account for roughly 2%. The material sequenced was tumor-infiltrating naive CD4+ T cells sorted from the breast tumor. The subset here: naive CD4+ T cells, CD4+CD45RA+CD25-. The receptors derive from a female donor with breast cancer.

The table lists this clonotype with a few counts. The chain links TRBV2 to TRBJ2-7; 9 positions match TRBD1. The J segment lost 8 bases and the V segment lost 4 bases, leaving 9 bases of the junction unmatched. This CDR3 comprises 14 residues. Germline CDR1 reads SNHLY; CDR2 reads FYNNEI. For the CDR3, the DNA is TGTGCCAGCAGTGGACAGGGGGTCTCGACTAAGCAGTACTTC. Translated: CASSGQGVSTKQYF.

On this clonotype: A read error may produce the germline difference seen at one junction end. This chain's CDR3 is CSSSLSGDTGELFF. CDR3 DNA: TGTTCCAGCAGCTTAAGTGGGGACACCGGGGAGCTGTTTTTT. The chain joins TRBV7-3 to TRBJ2-2; D remains ambiguous. Germline CDR1 SGHTA, CDR2 FQGTGA. This CDR3 region has 14 residues.

This clonotype has a count of ten or more. The genes are TRBV20-1 and TRBJ2-5; 8 positions agree with TRBD1. This CDR3 contains 12 residues. The germline CDR1 and CDR2 sequences are DFQATT and SNEGSKA (reference sequence). CDR3 residues: CCPGGGRETQYF. CDR3 nucleotide sequence: TGCTGCCCAGGGGGCGGGCGGGAGACCCAGTACTTC.

This clonotype occurred many times. The chain uses TRBV15 and TRBJ2-5; no clear D gene. The V gene lost 0 bases and the J gene lost 4 bases, with 6 bases spanning the gap. The CDR3 extends over 13 amino acids. The germline gives CDR1 LNHNV, CDR2 YYDKDF (reference sequence). The CDR3 here is CATSRDPGETQYF. CDR3 DNA: TGTGCCACCAGCAGAGATCCGGGAGAGACCCAGTACTTC.

This clonotype was observed a few times. The chain employs TRBV7-3 and TRBJ1-1, with 7 bases lining up with TRBD1. The CDR3 is 17 amino acids. The germline gives CDR1 SGHTA, CDR2 FQGTGA. With 2 bases clipped from V and 2 bases from J, the junction kept 11 bases outside the gene matches. Written as DNA, the CDR3 is TGTGCCAGCAGCTTAGGGAGGGGGCGAAGGCTAAACACTGAAGCTTTCTTT. Its translation: CASSLGRGRRLNTEAFF.

This clonotype was seen a handful of times. This chain joins TRBV7-3 and TRBJ1-1, with TRBD1 matching 7 bases. This CDR3 region has 13 residues. Trimming removed 7 bases from V and 3 bases from J; junction bases left unmatched: 5. Germline loops: CDR1 SGHTA, CDR2 FQGTGA. For the CDR3, the DNA is TGTGCCAGCATGAAGGGGGCGGACACTGAAGCTTTCTTT. This codes for CASMKGADTEAFF.

This chain connects TRBV12-3 or TRBV12-4 to TRBJ1-5, with unresolved D. V gave up 5 bases and J gave up 15 bases, with 14 bases separating them. CDR3 size: 11 residues. The CDR3 DNA reads as TGTGCCAGCAGTGAGGAAGGCCTTCTGCATTTT. It specifies CASSEEGLLHF.

The V call is TRBV20-1, the J call TRBJ2-5, with a possible D match to TRBD2 (5 bases). Germline V CDR1 and CDR2: DFQATT, SNEGSKA (reference sequence). The CDR3 covers 14 residues. The V gene lost 0 bases and the J gene lost 5 bases, with 13 bases spanning the gap. The CDR3 coding sequence is TGCAGTGCTAGAGACCAGGCGGGCGGGGAGACCCAGTACTTC. This encodes CSARDQAGGETQYF.

This clonotype was recorded a few times. J is TRBJ2-2 and V is TRBV7-2; 9 bases agree with TRBD2. This CDR3 region has 15 residues. V shed 5 bases, J shed 8 bases, and the junction held 9 bases outside the gene matches. Germline V gives CDR1 SGHTA, CDR2 FQGNSA. CDR3 residues: CASSPRIAGAGELFF. The CDR3 DNA reads TGTGCCAGCAGCCCCCGAATAGCGGGAGCGGGGGAGCTGTTTTTT.

CDR3 in amino acids: CSAPNRRGTSGRRGPNEQFF. In DNA form, the CDR3 reads TGCAGTGCTCCGAATCGGCGGGGGACTAGCGGGAGAAGAGGGCCCAATGAGCAGTTCTTC. The chain combines TRBV20-1 with TRBJ2-1; 14 bases match TRBD2. Trimming cost V 5 bases and J 6 bases; bases outside gene matches: 21. This CDR3 spans 20 amino acids. Germline V gene sequence: CDR1 DFQATT, CDR2 SNEGSKA (reference sequence).